The rows below give T cell receptor beta chains drawn from one sample of a study of tumor-infiltrating lymphocytes in oesophageal squamous cell carcinoma. TCRdb reprocessed the PCR reads with MiXCR, giving one entry per CDR3 protein. The table includes 15,000 to 20,000 distinct CDR3 sequences, 30% to 45% detected once. Sequencing was carried out using esophageal tumor tissue. The receptors shown here come from a male donor with esophageal squamous cell carcinoma. Both conserved end residues are part of each CDR3. The D gene is left open where the match is weak. Rows may omit the clone size; those that give it use once, few, many or a size class.

>TRBV7-8|.|TRBJ1-2|medium-sized
CASSFKGSGYTF
TGTGCCAGCAGCTTCAAGGGGTCAGGCTACACCTTC
>TRBV7-4|TRBD2|TRBJ2-1|.
CASSPLSGGPFEQFF
TGTGCCAGCAGCCCACTTAGCGGGGGGCCTTTTGAGCAGTTCTTC
>TRBV20-1|.|TRBJ2-4|many
CSASWRDQWNIQYF
TGCAGTGCTAGTTGGCGGGATCAATGGAACATTCAGTACTTC
>TRBV20-1|.|TRBJ2-5|.
CSARDPVAALRAQYF
TGCAGTGCTAGAGACCCGGTGGCCGCGTTGCGGGCCCAGTACTTC
>TRBV27|.|TRBJ2-7|few
CASSLGSSPGEQYF
TGTGCCAGCAGTTTAGGTTCCTCACCGGGAGAGCAGTACTTC
>TRBV7-2|.|TRBJ2-1|.
CASSRDRRSYNEQFF
TGTGCCAGCAGCCGGGACCGTCGTTCCTACAATGAGCAGTTCTTC
>TRBV27|.|TRBJ2-7|medium-sized
CASSTRSGSYEQYF
TGTGCCAGCAGCACCCGAAGCGGTTCCTACGAGCAGTACTTC
>TRBV7-9|.|TRBJ2-5|many
CASSTREAGNQETQYF
TGTGCCAGCAGTACCCGCGAGGCAGGGAACCAGGAGACCCAGTACTTC
>TRBV7-3|TRBD2|TRBJ2-1|.
CASSLTLSGGRLYNEQFF
TGTGCCAGCAGCTTAACGTTATCGGGCGGGAGATTATACAATGAGCAGTTCTTC
>TRBV7-2|TRBD2|TRBJ2-3|medium-sized
CASSAKLAGGRSTDTQYF
TGTGCCAGCAGCGCCAAACTAGCGGGAGGGCGTAGCACAGATACGCAGTATTTT
>TRBV6-6|.|TRBJ2-3|.
CASSALKLSTDTQYF
TGTGCCAGCAGTGCTCTAAAGCTCAGCACAGATACGCAGTATTTT
>TRBV5-4|TRBD1|TRBJ2-5|many
CASSSRDSLSQETQYF
TGTGCCAGCAGCTCCCGGGACAGTCTTAGCCAAGAGACCCAGTACTTC
>TRBV12-3/TRBV12-4|.|TRBJ2-7|medium-sized
CASSFLVVRNEQYF
TGTGCCAGCAGTTTCCTAGTGGTGCGGAACGAGCAGTACTTC
>TRBV7-9|.|TRBJ2-1|medium-sized
CASSFAGNYNEQFF
TGTGCCAGCAGCTTTGCGGGGAACTACAATGAGCAGTTCTTC
>TRBV7-3|TRBD2|TRBJ2-1|medium-sized
CASSILAGGPNEQFF
TGTGCCAGCAGCATACTAGCGGGGGGGCCCAATGAGCAGTTCTTC
>TRBV7-3|TRBD1|TRBJ2-6|.
CASSPQTGAGANVLTF
TGTGCCAGCAGCCCTCAGACAGGGGCCGGGGCCAACGTCCTGACTTTC
>TRBV11-3|.|TRBJ2-1|many
CASSFSDNEQFF
TGTGCCAGCAGCTTCAGCGACAATGAGCAGTTCTTC
>TRBV7-2|.|TRBJ2-1|.
CASSLQVRDEQFF
TGTGCCAGCAGCTTACAGGTGCGGGATGAGCAGTTCTTC
>TRBV7-6|.|TRBJ1-5|.
CAGAQGNQPQHF
TGTGCCGGGGCCCAGGGAAATCAGCCCCAGCATTTT
>TRBV2|.|TRBJ1-1|many
CASGADWGATEAFF
TGTGCCAGCGGAGCGGACTGGGGGGCGACTGAAGCTTTCTTT
>TRBV12-3/TRBV12-4|.|TRBJ2-5|few
CASSRTSTKTQYF
TGTGCCAGCAGTCGGACTTCGACTAAGACCCAGTACTTC
>TRBV6-1|.|TRBJ1-1|.
CASTTGNTEAFF
TGTGCCAGCACCACAGGGAACACTGAAGCTTTCTTT
>TRBV6-6|TRBD1|TRBJ1-2|.
CASSSQGGGYGYTF
TGTGCCAGCAGTTCCCAGGGGGGCGGCTATGGCTACACCTTC
>TRBV6-2/TRBV6-3|TRBD1|TRBJ2-5|.
CASSSVGQGVQETQYF
TGTGCCAGCAGTTCCGTCGGACAGGGGGTACAAGAGACCCAGTACTTC
>TRBV7-2|.|TRBJ2-1|.
CASSLSRANEQFF
TGTGCCAGCAGCTTATCCAGGGCGAATGAGCAGTTCTTC
>TRBV10-3|TRBD2|TRBJ2-5|many
CAISEEDKAGETQYF
TGTGCCATCAGTGAAGAGGACAAAGCGGGGGAGACCCAGTACTTC
>TRBV7-9|TRBD1|TRBJ1-1|medium-sized
CASSKGQGGARNTEAFF
TGTGCCAGCAGCAAGGGACAGGGGGGTGCACGGAACACTGAAGCTTTCTTT
>TRBV7-9|.|TRBJ2-1|.
CASSLRADRYNEQFF
TGTGCCAGCAGCTTAAGAGCAGACCGGTACAATGAGCAGTTCTTC
>TRBV20-1|.|TRBJ2-7|.
CSARDLGGYEQYF
TGCAGTGCTAGAGACTTGGGGGGCTACGAGCAGTACTTC
>TRBV12-3/TRBV12-4|.|TRBJ2-1|.
CASSLYSDTQFF
TGTGCCAGCAGTTTATACTCAGATACGCAGTTCTTC
>TRBV7-9|.|TRBJ1-2|.
CASSLEYGSGYTF
TGTGCCAGCAGCTTAGAATACGGGAGTGGCTACACCTTC
>TRBV7-8|TRBD1|TRBJ2-5|few
CASSRTGGGPEVGETQYF
TGTGCCAGCAGCCGAACAGGGGGCGGACCAGAAGTAGGAGAGACCCAGTACTTC
>TRBV11-1|TRBD1|TRBJ2-1|many
CASSPSWDRGNEQFF
TGTGCCAGCAGCCCGAGCTGGGACAGGGGAAATGAGCAGTTCTTC
>TRBV7-9|.|TRBJ2-5|few
CASSFSLTAGSVETQYF
TGTGCCAGCAGCTTTTCATTGACTGCCGGGTCCGTAGAGACCCAGTACTTC
>TRBV28|TRBD1|TRBJ2-7|many
CASRGTGIMEQYF
TGTGCCAGCAGAGGGACAGGGATTATGGAGCAGTACTTC
>TRBV7-3|.|TRBJ2-6|.
CASRRSGANVLTF
TGTGCCAGCAGGCGGTCTGGGGCCAACGTCCTGACTTTC